The 6 T cell receptor beta chains in this list originate from one sample, sequenced in a study of somatic mutations in cytotoxic T cells in rheumatoid arthritis. Some clones are missing from TCRdb's copy, which holds only in-frame ones; the method was immunoSEQ multiplex PCR. The sample holds about 7,000 clones, roughly four fifths seen once. The sequencing sample was made of CD8+ T cells sorted from blood. These receptor sequences come from an adult with rheumatoid arthritis.

This clone was seen once. This sequence joins TRBV7-9 and TRBJ1-2; D not certain. V lost 1 base to trimming and J lost 2 bases, with 11 bases between them. Germline assignment: CDR1 SEHNR and CDR2 FQNEAQ (reference sequence). The CDR3 length is 15 residues. The CDR3 region is CASSLGLGSNYGYTF. CDR3 DNA: TGTGCCAGCAGCTTAGGATTGGGCAGCAACTATGGCTACACCTTC.

This clone was counted a few times. CDR3 residues: CASSDFMNTEAFF. CDR3 nucleotides: TGTGCCAGCAGTGATTTCATGAACACTGAAGCTTTCTTT. The J gene is TRBJ1-1, the V gene TRBV2; the D is unclear. The V gene lost 3 bases and the J gene lost 0 bases, with 5 bases spanning the gap. The CDR3 extends over 13 amino acids. The germline V gene encodes CDR1 SNHLY and CDR2 FYNNEI.

This clone showed up just once. The genes are TRBV9 and TRBJ2-3; the D gene is possibly TRBD1 (6 bases). V was trimmed by 3 bases and J by 1 base, leaving 9 bases between them. Germline loops: CDR1 SGDLS, CDR2 YYNGEE. There are 14 residues in the CDR3. The CDR3 region is CASSESGGTDTQYF. The CDR3 DNA follows: TGTGCCAGCAGCGAATCAGGGGGCACAGATACGCAGTATTTT.

This clone was observed a handful of times. The rearrangement links TRBV5-5 to TRBJ1-1; 7 positions agree with TRBD1. This CDR3 comprises 13 residues. Per the germline V gene, CDR1 is SGHKS and CDR2 is YYEKEE (reference sequence). Losses at the gene ends were 4 bases for V and 8 bases for J; bases not matched to a gene: 8. Here the CDR3 DNA reads TGTGCCAGCAGCGTCACAGGGGTTCGGGAAGCTTTCTTT. Translating it yields CASSVTGVREAFF.

This clone is categorized as large. The rearrangement links TRBV9 to TRBJ2-3; 14 nucleotides agree with TRBD2. This CDR3 contains 19 residues. Looked up from germline, CDR1 is SGDLS and CDR2 is YYNGEE. With V trimmed by 3 bases and J by 0 bases, 9 bases remained unmatched. CDR3: CASSEGTSGGLPSTDTQYF. CDR3 sequence (DNA): TGTGCCAGCAGCGAAGGGACTAGCGGGGGATTACCTAGCACAGATACGCAGTATTTT.

V is TRBV6-5 and J is TRBJ2-3; the D is unclear. CDR1 and CDR2 from the germline V gene are MNHEY and SVGAGI. V was shortened by 0 bases and J by 5 bases, with 15 bases between the two germline ends. The length of the CDR3 is 16 residues. The CDR3 DNA sequence: TGTGCCAGCAGTTACTCTAAGCTACTGGCCGGAGATACGCAGTATTTT. Its protein is CASSYSKLLAGDTQYF.